A few counts support the clone carrying this TCR beta chain. At the DNA level, this CDR3 is encoded by other sequences in the same sample as well. These data belong to a study of Ad26.COV2.S vaccination and SARS-CoV-2 variants. Study information: By the intramuscular route, Ad26.COV2.S was given once, or twice 56 days apart.

The data were produced by immunoSEQ multiplex PCR, yet TCRdb's version contains in-frame clones alone and is incomplete. Found here are about 680,000 clones, more than 80% of them singletons; the top ten hold about 1.5%. The CDR3 covers 13 residues. The germline CDR1 and CDR2 sequences are MNHNS and SASEGT. Between the trimmed V and J ends, which lost 3 bases and 4 bases, there was a span of 7 bases. Documented treatment: roughly 19 received Ad26.COV2.S at low or high dose, single or two shots; about 5 received placebo; per-sample allocation not given. Each sample was drawn 63 days after the first injection (of vaccine or placebo).

J is TRBJ1-3 and V is TRBV6-1; D unclear. The starting material was peripheral blood, obtained in a trial of Ad26.COV2.S vaccine versus placebo. The sequence was collected from a person between 18 and 60 years old who received the Ad26.COV2.S COVID-19 vaccine or a placebo. Written as DNA, the CDR3 is TGTGCCAGCAGTGACCCGACAGGAAACACCATATATTTT. Amino acids: CASSDPTGNTIYF.